This passage covers 12 T cell receptor beta chains from one sample sequenced in a study of human T cells and chemical hapten exposure. Each CDR3 protein is one row after TCRdb ran MiXCR on the RACE reads. The table shows around 82,000 distinct CDR3 sequences, with approximately 7% occurring only once. Time point reported: patch test 2, 6 weeks after DPC sensitization. The sample's treatment: therapeutic diphenylcyclopropenone sensitization with weekly scalp DPC. The sequencing used whole blood, collected in connection with sensitization to the hapten diphenylcyclopropenone (DPC). Source of these receptors: a woman aged 25 to 39 with alopecia areata. Some clones in this sample may be carry-over from other donors' samples.

There are a few counts of this clonotype. This chain connects TRBV12-3 or TRBV12-4 to TRBJ1-4; no clear D. Trimming stripped 3 bases from V and 2 bases from J, with 4 bases between. The CDR3 extends over 13 amino acids. The CDR3 DNA is TGTGCCAGCAGTTTCGCGACTAATGAAAAACTGTTTTTT. It translates to CASSFATNEKLFF.

The V and J genes are TRBV27 and TRBJ1-2; 8 positions agree with TRBD1. Per the germline V gene, CDR1 is MNHEY and CDR2 is SMNVEV (reference sequence). The length of the CDR3 is 17 residues. V was clipped by 3 bases and J by 4 bases; unmatched bases: 13. CDR3 amino acids: CASSLRVRGRSIYGYTF. CDR3 coding DNA: TGTGCCAGCAGTTTGAGGGTCAGGGGGCGTTCGATCTATGGCTACACCTTC.

Ten or more counts support this clonotype. V and J are TRBV6-6 and TRBJ1-5; a possible D gene is TRBD1 (6 bases). The germline gives CDR1 MNHNY, CDR2 SVGAGI (reference sequence). Trimming removed 11 bases from V and 4 bases from J, with 12 bases in between. The CDR3 sequence is 12 residues long. The CDR3 DNA is TGTGCCGGACAGTCCCCTAATCAGCCCCAGCATTTT. Translated: CAGQSPNQPQHF.

The sample holds a few counts of this clonotype. The CDR3 sequence: CASSHPGTGKWNVLTF. Written as DNA, the CDR3 is TGTGCCAGCAGCCACCCCGGGACAGGGAAATGGAACGTCCTGACTTTC. The chain uses TRBV14 and TRBJ2-6; 9 bases map to TRBD1. CDR3 size: 16 residues. Germline V lookup: CDR1 SGHDN, CDR2 FVKESK. J gave up 10 bases and V 3 bases, and 10 bases lay outside the gene matches.

This clonotype showed up just a few times. This chain uses TRBV25-1 with TRBJ1-1, with D unclear. V lost 1 base, J lost 0 bases, and 9 bases lay in between. Germline lookup yields CDR1 MGHDK and CDR2 SYGVNS. The CDR3 consists of 15 residues. CDR3 region: CASSESRLLNTEAFF. The CDR3 DNA sequence: TGTGCCAGCAGTGAATCACGACTCTTGAACACTGAAGCTTTCTTT.

This clonotype was counted a few times. The V call is TRBV6-5, the J call TRBJ2-5; 7 bases align to TRBD2. CDR1 MNHEY and CDR2 SVGAGI come from the germline V gene. The CDR3 has 16 amino acids. V lost 8 bases and J lost 1; bases outside the gene matches: 13. The CDR3 bases are TGTGCCAGCCTGAAGCACGGGCGGGGGATCCAAGAGACCCAGTACTTC. Its translation is CASLKHGRGIQETQYF.

This clonotype appeared many times. The rearrangement joins TRBV5-1 to TRBJ2-5; 8 bases agree with TRBD2. The CDR3 has 13 amino acids. CDR1 and CDR2 (germline): SGHRS, YFSETQ. Trimming at V came to 4 bases and at J to 2 bases, leaving 1 base not matched to a gene. The CDR3 DNA sequence: TGCGCCAGCAGCGGGACTAGTCAAGAGACCCAGTACTTC. As protein: CASSGTSQETQYF.

This clonotype was seen a few times. Here the CDR3 DNA reads TGTGCCAGCAGCAAGGACAGGGAGGATGGCTACACCTTC. As protein: CASSKDREDGYTF. The gene calls are TRBV11-2 and TRBJ1-2, with 8 bases fitting TRBD1. With 5 bases clipped from V and 6 bases from J, the junction kept 5 bases outside the gene matches. The CDR3 is 13 residues long. Germline CDR1 SGHAT, CDR2 FQNNGV.

The chain uses TRBV29-1 and TRBJ2-3; 7 positions agree with TRBD2. This CDR3 comprises 14 residues. Germline loops: CDR1 SQVTM, CDR2 ANQGSEA. V was pared by 2 bases and J by 5 bases, with 7 bases of the junction left unmatched. CDR3: CSVERIGGIDTQYF. The CDR3 bases are TGCAGCGTTGAAAGGATCGGGGGGATAGATACGCAGTATTTT.

This clonotype has ten or more counts. This sequence joins TRBV20-1 and TRBJ2-7; 8 bases fit TRBD1. The germline gives CDR1 DFQATT, CDR2 SNEGSKA (reference sequence). The CDR3 runs to 13 residues. The J segment lost 3 bases and the V segment lost 1 base, leaving 2 bases of the junction unmatched. Written as DNA, the CDR3 is TGCAGTGCTAGAGCAGGGGGCAACTACGAGCAGTACTTC. This translates into CSARAGGNYEQYF.

This clonotype showed up many times. V and J are TRBV27 and TRBJ1-1; D ambiguous. The V end was cut by 1 base, the J end by 0 bases, with 3 bases between. The CDR3 is 13 amino acids. From germline, CDR1 is MNHEY and CDR2 SMNVEV (reference sequence). The CDR3 nucleotides read TGTGCCAGCAGTTTATACGTGAACACTGAAGCTTTCTTT. Amino acids: CASSLYVNTEAFF.

The chain has TRBV18 and TRBJ2-7; possibly TRBD2 for D (6 bases). Per germline, CDR1 KGHSH and CDR2 LQKENI. The V gene lost 3 bases and the J gene lost 5 bases, with 14 bases spanning the gap. The CDR3 contains 14 residues. This CDR3 reads CASSPQEGQDEQYF. CDR3 bases: TGTGCCAGCTCACCCCAGGAGGGGCAAGACGAGCAGTACTTC. Using reference TRBV18 and TRBJ2-7 for the parts outside the CDR3, the full variable domain is NAGVMQNPRHLVRRRGQEARLRCSPMKGHSHVYWYRQLPEEGLKFMVYLQKENIIDESGMPKERFSAEFPKEGPSILRIQQVVRGDSAAYFCASSPQEGQDEQYFGPGTRLTVT.